Shown below are 22 T cell receptor beta chains from a single sample sequenced in a study of blood T cell repertoires in COVID-19. Generated by immunoSEQ multiplex PCR, the TCRdb table keeps only in-frame clones and is missing some. In the table there are about 63,000 clones, around 79% of which are singletons. The material sequenced was peripheral blood. All receptors come from a human donor in a cohort sampled during active COVID-19.

The rearrangement joins TRBV5-6 to TRBJ2-5; no reliable D call. V shed 1 base and J shed 5 bases, with 12 bases lying between them. The CDR3 totals 14 residues. Germline CDR1 SGHDT, CDR2 YYEEEE. Written as DNA, the CDR3 is TGTGCCAGCAGCTTGTTTACAGTTGTTGAGACCCAGTACTTC. Translation: CASSLFTVVETQYF.

This sequence joins TRBV7-2 and TRBJ2-2; a weak D match, TRBD1 (5 bases). Trimming removed 1 base from V and 8 bases from J, with 8 bases in between. Germline CDR1 is SGHTA and CDR2 is FQGNSA. The CDR3 consists of 13 residues. CDR3 region: CASSLVSGGELFF. The CDR3 DNA is TGTGCCAGCAGCTTAGTTTCAGGGGGGGAGCTGTTTTTT.

The rearrangement joins TRBV7-9 to TRBJ1-1; 7 nucleotides match TRBD1. Germline assignment: CDR1 SEHNR and CDR2 FQNEAQ (reference sequence). CDR3 length: 18 residues. The trim removed 4 bases at V and 7 bases at J, leaving 21 bases unmatched. CDR3 loop: CASSYRVGDRRAWSEAFF. The DNA of the CDR3 is TGTGCCAGCAGCTACCGGGTGGGGGACAGAAGAGCATGGAGTGAAGCTTTCTTT.

J is TRBJ2-1 and V is TRBV10-3; 9 nucleotides align to TRBD1. The CDR3 is 15 residues long. Germline loops: CDR1 ENHRY, CDR2 SYGVKD. The V gene end was trimmed by 3 bases and the J gene end by 5 bases; junction bases not matched to a gene: 5. The DNA for the CDR3 is TGTGCCATCAGTGACCCACAGGGGGCGAACAATGAGCAGTTCTTC. Protein sequence: CAISDPQGANNEQFF.

This rearrangement joins TRBV30 to TRBJ1-1, with 10 bases fitting TRBD1. CDR1 and CDR2 from the germline V gene are GTSNPN and SVGIG (reference sequence). V lost 2 bases, J lost 7 bases, and 7 bases stayed unmatched. The CDR3 spans 14 residues. CDR3 protein: CAWSKGGQGREAFF. In nucleotides, the CDR3 is TGTGCCTGGAGTAAGGGGGGACAGGGGCGTGAAGCTTTCTTT.

The V call is TRBV18, the J call TRBJ1-3; 9 bases are a match to TRBD1. Germline V lookup: CDR1 KGHSH, CDR2 LQKENI. The length of the CDR3 is 14 residues. Trimming at V came to 9 bases and at J to 8 bases, leaving 11 bases not matched to a gene. In DNA form, the CDR3 reads TGTGCCAGTTCCCGGGGGACAGGGAAGGACACCATATATTTT. This encodes CASSRGTGKDTIYF.

This clone was found once. Other DNA sequences from this sample encode an identical CDR3 as well. The gene calls are TRBV19 and TRBJ2-5, with 7 nucleotides matching TRBD2. V shed 5 bases, J shed 1 base, and the junction held 1 base outside the gene matches. The CDR3 totals 13 residues. The germline gives CDR1 LNHDA, CDR2 SQIVND (reference sequence). CDR3 DNA: TGTGCCAGTAGTTCTAGCGGCCAAGAGACCCAGTACTTC. It codes for CASSSSGQETQYF.

CDR3 sequence: CASSRQGQGQPQHF. The CDR3 bases are TGTGCCAGCTCACGACAGGGACAGGGTCAGCCCCAGCATTTT. The chain recombines TRBV18 with TRBJ1-5, with 9 bases aligning to TRBD1. In germline, CDR1 is KGHSH, CDR2 LQKENI. V trimming: 4 bases; J trimming: 6 bases; junction bases outside the gene matches: 4. This CDR3 spans 14 amino acids.

J is TRBJ1-5 and V is TRBV27, with 7 positions matching TRBD1. CDR3 length: 15 residues. Germline V gene data show CDR1 as MNHEY and CDR2 as SMNVEV (reference sequence). J was trimmed by 0 bases and V by 6 bases; bases with no gene match: 5. In DNA form, the CDR3 reads TGTGCCAGCAGACACGGGACAGATAGCAATCAGCCCCAGCATTTT. Its translation: CASRHGTDSNQPQHF.

This chain uses TRBV12-2 with TRBJ2-3; the DNA was not used to check the table's D call, TRBD1. TRBV12-2 is given as a pseudogene. The CDR3 length is 12 residues. The CDR3 DNA follows: TGTGCAAGTCGCCCCAGATCAGATACGCAGTATTTT. Translating it yields CASRPRSDTQYF.

The sample holds many counts of this clone. The V call is TRBV19, the J call TRBJ1-2; the D gene is possibly TRBD1 (6 bases). This CDR3 region has 15 residues. Germline loops: CDR1 LNHDA, CDR2 SQIVND (reference sequence). V shed 6 bases and J shed 2 bases, with 16 bases lying between them. The CDR3 loop is CASSWRQGYNYGYTF. The CDR3 nucleotides are TGTGCCAGTAGCTGGAGGCAGGGGTACAACTATGGCTACACCTTC.

The chain is built from TRBV24-1 and TRBJ2-1, with 8 bases that match TRBD1. The CDR3 consists of 17 residues. Germline V CDR1 and CDR2: KGHDR, SFDVKD. V gave up 3 bases and J gave up 8 bases; unmatched junction bases: 14. The CDR3 sequence is CATSDVSPGQVAHEQFF. In nucleotides, the CDR3 is TGTGCCACCAGTGATGTGAGCCCGGGACAGGTGGCCCATGAGCAGTTCTTC.

J is TRBJ1-5 and V is TRBV7-2, with D hard to call. This CDR3 comprises 15 residues. Germline loops: CDR1 SGHTA, CDR2 FQGNSA. Between the trimmed V and J ends, which lost 1 base and 6 bases, there was a span of 13 bases. The CDR3 sequence is CASSLEGSSGQPQHF. CDR3 nucleotides: TGTGCCAGCAGCTTAGAAGGGAGCTCGGGTCAGCCCCAGCATTTT.

V and J are TRBV7-3 and TRBJ1-1; D may be TRBD1 (5 bases). Trimming stripped 4 bases from V and 9 bases from J, with 12 bases between. Looked up from germline, CDR1 is SGHTA and CDR2 is FQGTGA. This CDR3 region has 12 residues. The CDR3 coding sequence is TGTGCCAGCAGCTCTCCGGGGGGTCAAGCTTTCTTT. Translating it yields CASSSPGGQAFF.

This chain joins TRBV4-3 and TRBJ2-3; 7 nucleotides align to TRBD1. The CDR3 totals 15 residues. V gave up 4 bases and J gave up 4 bases; unmatched junction bases: 8. The germline CDR1 and CDR2 sequences are LGHNA and YSLEER. The CDR3 loop reads CASSPSGTDPDTQYF. The CDR3 DNA reads as TGCGCCAGCAGCCCTTCCGGGACAGACCCAGATACGCAGTATTTT.

The chain has TRBV5-1 and TRBJ1-2; D is unclear. V was cut by 0 bases and J by 5 bases, with 20 bases left in between. Germline V lookup: CDR1 SGHRS, CDR2 YFSETQ. The CDR3 has 17 residues. CDR3 loop: CASSLDSRNRERYGYTF. The CDR3 coding sequence is TGCGCCAGCAGCTTGGACTCGCGAAACCGCGAGAGGTATGGCTACACCTTC.

The chain employs TRBV30 and TRBJ2-6; D is possibly TRBD2 (5 bases). V was shortened by 5 bases and J by 1 base, with 12 bases between the two germline ends. The CDR3 sequence is 15 residues long. Germline V gives CDR1 GTSNPN, CDR2 SVGIG (reference sequence). CDR3 in amino acids: CAWAGGRSGANVLTF. As DNA, the CDR3 is TGTGCCTGGGCCGGCGGGCGGTCTGGGGCCAACGTCCTGACTTTC.

CDR3 amino acids: CASSRRSGRSETNEQFF. CDR3 nucleotide sequence: TGTGCCAGCAGCCGGAGGAGCGGGCGCTCGGAGACAAATGAGCAGTTCTTC. J is TRBJ2-1 and V is TRBV14; D is perhaps TRBD2 (6 bases). CDR1 and CDR2 from the germline V gene are SGHDN and FVKESK. This CDR3 is 17 amino acids long. Trimming took 4 bases from V and 7 from J, leaving 23 bases between them.

The chain is built from TRBV5-1 and TRBJ2-5; 7 nucleotides agree with TRBD1. The V gene end was trimmed by 3 bases and the J gene end by 4 bases; junction bases not matched to a gene: 6. The CDR3 sequence is 14 residues long. The germline CDR1 and CDR2 sequences are SGHRS and YFSETQ. CDR3 residues: CASSWQGVGETQYF. In nucleotides, the CDR3 is TGCGCCAGCAGCTGGCAGGGGGTAGGAGAGACCCAGTACTTC.

The chain employs TRBV11-2 and TRBJ2-5; D unclear. In germline, CDR1 is SGHAT, CDR2 FQNNGV. The ends were cut back, 4 bases at V and 5 bases at J, with 11 bases in the middle. The CDR3 consists of 13 residues. The DNA for the CDR3 is TGTGCCAGCAGCTCCCAATTAGAGGAGACCCAGTACTTC. This codes for CASSSQLEETQYF.

The chain is built from TRBV10-3 and TRBJ2-7, with D maybe TRBD2 (5 bases). The CDR3 contains 13 residues. The germline gives CDR1 ENHRY, CDR2 SYGVKD. V lost 5 bases and J 0 bases, leaving 8 bases between the germline ends. Here the CDR3 DNA reads TGTGCCATCAGTACAGACTACTCCTACGAGCAGTACTTC. This gives the protein CAISTDYSYEQYF.

The rearrangement links TRBV5-1 to TRBJ2-2; 7 nucleotides align to TRBD1. The CDR3 totals 15 residues. The germline gives CDR1 SGHRS, CDR2 YFSETQ. Unmatched junction bases numbered 8, after V lost 4 bases and J lost 5 bases. The CDR3 DNA reads as TGCGCCAGCAGCGGGCGGTTGGGACAGACCGGGGAGCTGTTTTTT. Amino acids: CASSGRLGQTGELFF.